This TCR beta chain was documented in a study of cytomegalovirus exposure and HLA in healthy donors. The V gene lost 4 bases and the J gene lost 1 base, with 8 bases spanning the gap. CDR3 length: 13 amino acids. CDR1 and CDR2 from the germline V gene are SQVTM and ANQGSEA. PCR amplification relied on 60 Vbeta primers (plus 13 Jbeta primers). TCRdb's table, derived via immunoSEQ multiplex PCR, lists solely in-frame clones and lacks some. The data show 170,000 or so clones, 75% to 90% seen once. V is TRBV29-1 and J is TRBJ1-5, with unresolved D. Sequencing was carried out using PBMCs. This clonotype originated in a woman under 30 in good health and CMV-seronegative. The CDR3 DNA sequence: TGCAGCGTTGGATCGGGGAGCAATCAGCCCCAGCATTTT. Translation: CSVGSGSNQPQHF.